The T cell receptor (beta chain) described here comes from a study of blood T cell repertoires in COVID-19. Across the study: Acute and convalescent COVID-19 specimens originated in the United States, Italy and Spain.

V gave up 6 bases and J gave up 2 bases; unmatched junction bases: 6. CDR1 is MNHEY and CDR2 is SMNVEV in the germline V gene (reference sequence). This CDR3 spans 15 amino acids. Profiling relied on immunoSEQ multiplex PCR, and the TCRdb table lists in-frame clones only, not all of them. This table has some 240,000 clones, over 80% appearing once. The TCR comes from a woman aged 40 to 50 who had recovered from COVID-19. The sequenced material came from peripheral blood. The J gene is TRBJ2-3, the V gene TRBV27; 9 nucleotides line up with TRBD2. In nucleotides, the CDR3 is TGTGCCAGCAGCCGGCGGGGGGGATCCACAGATACGCAGTATTTT. Residues: CASSRRGGSTDTQYF.